This passage covers 18 T cell receptor beta chains from one sample sequenced in a study. Treg sorting used a CD4+CD25+CD127-/low gate. TCRdb analysed the 5' RACE reads with MiXCR anew, one entry per CDR3 protein. The table shows around 4,800 distinct CDR3 sequences, with 70% to 85% occurring only once. Material: Tregs sorted from blood. The receptors originated from a female donor with breast cancer.

This clonotype was found once. The chain is built from TRBV4-1 and TRBJ1-2; D may be TRBD1 (6 bases). V dropped 3 bases and J dropped 4 bases, with 12 bases sitting between them. This CDR3 is 14 amino acids long. CDR1 and CDR2 (germline): MGHRA, YSYEKL. CDR3 amino acids: CASSQPTGFYGYTF. Here the CDR3 DNA reads TGCGCCAGCAGCCAGCCCACAGGGTTCTATGGCTACACCTTC.

The chain recombines TRBV12-3 or TRBV12-4 with TRBJ1-1; D possibly corresponds to TRBD1 (5 bases). V was trimmed by 6 bases and J by 1 base, leaving 18 bases between them. The CDR3 is 16 residues long. The CDR3 DNA follows: TGTGCCAGCAGCCCAGCGGGAGGGGCGTGGAACACTGAAGCTTTCTTT. Residues: CASSPAGGAWNTEAFF.

This clonotype was picked up a small number of times. The rearrangement joins TRBV5-1 to TRBJ2-7; 11 bases fit TRBD2. V gave up 0 bases and J gave up 6 bases; unmatched junction bases: 14. There are 18 residues in the CDR3. Germline values: CDR1 SGHRS, CDR2 YFSETQ. This CDR3 reads CASSLERGGGLAVVEQYF. The DNA of the CDR3 is TGCGCCAGCAGCTTGGAGCGAGGGGGGGGACTAGCGGTGGTCGAGCAGTACTTC.

The chain is built from TRBV5-1 and TRBJ2-4, with 8 positions matching TRBD2. V was clipped by 4 bases and J by 4 bases; unmatched bases: 7. Germline loops: CDR1 SGHRS, CDR2 YFSETQ. This CDR3 is 15 amino acids long. The CDR3 loop reads CASSPERGTKNIQYF. CDR3 in DNA: TGCGCCAGCAGCCCGGAGCGGGGGACAAAAAACATTCAGTACTTC.

A remark on this clonotype: One end of the junction varies from germline; a read error may be responsible. The chain joins TRBV7-7 to TRBJ2-2; 8 bases agree with TRBD1. There are 14 residues in the CDR3. Germline V gene data show CDR1 as SSHAT and CDR2 as FNYEAQ (reference sequence). The CDR3: CASSYDRGKGELFF. The CDR3 DNA reads as TGTGCTAGCAGCTACGACAGGGGCAAGGGGGAGCTGTTTTTT.

In regard to this clonotype: An end of the junction differs from the germline gene, which may be a read error. The J gene is TRBJ2-1, the V gene TRBV5-1; TRBD2 aligns across 9 bases. Germline V gene data show CDR1 as SGHRS and CDR2 as YFSETQ. There are 16 residues in the CDR3. Here the CDR3 reads CASSYGLANSYNEPFF. The CDR3 coding sequence is TGCGCCAGCAGCTACGGACTAGCGAACTCCTACAATGAGCCGTTCTTC.

The chain is built from TRBV10-3 and TRBJ2-5; D call uncertain. This CDR3 is built from 14 residues. Trimming removed 4 bases at V and 1 base at J, with 10 bases between. Germline loops: CDR1 ENHRY, CDR2 SYGVKD. The CDR3, as DNA: TGTGCCATCAGTGGGGCGGCCTCCCAAGAGACCCAGTACTTC. It specifies CAISGAASQETQYF.

The rearrangement links TRBV5-1 to TRBJ2-1, with TRBD1 matching 10 bases. CDR3 length equals 15 residues. The junction had 9 bases not matched to a gene; V was cut back by 4 bases and J by 8 bases. Germline V gene data show CDR1 as SGHRS and CDR2 as YFSETQ. The CDR3 protein is CASSNAPGTGDEQFF. The CDR3 DNA is TGCGCCAGCAGCAACGCCCCCGGGACAGGGGATGAGCAGTTCTTC.

The chain is built from TRBV30 and TRBJ1-6; D uncertain. CDR3 length equals 14 residues. Between the trimmed V and J ends, which lost 2 bases and 9 bases, there was a span of 14 bases. The germline CDR1 and CDR2 sequences are GTSNPN and SVGIG (reference sequence). CDR3 nucleotides: TGTGCCTGGAGTACAGTCGGCGGGATTTCACCCCTCCACTTT. It encodes CAWSTVGGISPLHF. Full variable domain (rest looked up from reference TRBV30 and TRBJ1-6): SQTIHQWPATLVQPVGSPLSLECTVEGTSNPNLYWYRQAAGRGLQLLFYSVGIGQISSEVPQNLSASRPQDRQFILSSKKLLLSDSGFYLCAWSTVGGISPLHFGNGTRLTVT.

This chain connects TRBV4-1 to TRBJ1-2; 8 bases line up with TRBD1. The germline gives CDR1 MGHRA, CDR2 YSYEKL. V dropped 3 bases and J dropped 4; count of bases not matched to a gene: 7. CDR3 size: 15 residues. The CDR3 sequence is CASSHQQGVAYGYTF. The CDR3, as DNA: TGCGCCAGCAGCCACCAACAGGGGGTGGCCTATGGCTACACCTTC.

This chain uses TRBV20-1 with TRBJ1-2; D is perhaps TRBD1 (5 bases). V shed 3 bases and J shed 8 bases, with 13 bases lying between them. The germline CDR1 and CDR2 sequences are DFQATT and SNEGSKA (reference sequence). The CDR3 sequence is 12 residues long. CDR3 amino acids: CSASRQGVGYTF. Written as DNA, the CDR3 is TGCAGTGCTAGTAGGCAGGGAGTGGGCTACACCTTC.

The CDR3 here is CATAGAHPTMNTEAFF. The CDR3 DNA follows: TGTGCCACCGCGGGGGCACACCCGACAATGAACACTGAAGCTTTCTTT. This rearrangement joins TRBV6-5 to TRBJ1-1; TRBD1 might be the D (6 bases). V lost 10 bases and J 0 bases, leaving 21 bases between the germline ends. Germline CDR1 reads MNHEY; CDR2 reads SVGAGI. There are 16 residues in the CDR3.

The chain has TRBV7-8 and TRBJ1-2; 7 nucleotides align to TRBD1. Germline V gene data show CDR1 as SGHVS and CDR2 as FQNEAQ. CDR3 length: 14 amino acids. The ends lost 5 bases at V and 5 bases at J; junction bases unmatched: 8. The CDR3 reads CASSQTGILYGYTF. Written as DNA, the CDR3 is TGTGCCAGCAGCCAGACAGGGATTTTATATGGCTACACCTTC.

The rearrangement links TRBV9 to TRBJ2-1, with 10 bases that match TRBD2. Germline-derived CDR1 and CDR2 are SGDLS and YYNGEE. The CDR3 is 15 amino acids. V gave up 5 bases and J gave up 6 bases; unmatched junction bases: 8. Here the CDR3 reads CASSPSGTSVNEQFF. The CDR3 nucleotides are TGTGCCAGCAGTCCTAGTGGGACTAGCGTCAATGAGCAGTTCTTC.

The genes are TRBV4-1 and TRBJ1-1; D call uncertain. CDR1 is MGHRA, CDR2 YSYEKL, per germline. The V and J ends lost 3 bases and 0 bases respectively, with 8 bases between them. This CDR3 region has 14 residues. The CDR3 nucleotides are TGCGCCAGCAGCCACTCCGGGATGAACACTGAAGCTTTCTTT. Protein sequence: CASSHSGMNTEAFF.

The rearrangement uses TRBV20-1 and TRBJ2-7; D is perhaps TRBD2 (5 bases). The length of the CDR3 is 13 residues. V was shortened by 6 bases and J by 3 bases, with 15 bases between the two germline ends. Germline loops: CDR1 DFQATT, CDR2 SNEGSKA (reference sequence). The CDR3 DNA is TGCAGTGCACACCTCAGGAGCGGCTACGAGCAGTACTTC. It is translated as CSAHLRSGYEQYF.

The V and J genes are TRBV20-1 and TRBJ2-1; 7 bases agree with TRBD2. Germline trimming cut 3 bases from V and 5 bases from J; bases unmatched to any gene: 4. From germline, CDR1 is DFQATT and CDR2 SNEGSKA (reference sequence). The CDR3 length is 13 residues. CDR3 sequence (DNA): TGCAGTGCTAGCGGGGGGATCAACAATGAGCAGTTCTTC. Translation gives CSASGGINNEQFF.

This clonotype appeared a few times. The V call is TRBV12-3 or TRBV12-4, the J call TRBJ2-7; maybe TRBD2 (6 bases). The CDR3 runs to 15 residues. Trimming shortened V by 0 bases and J by 2 bases, and 11 bases separated the two germline ends. Here the CDR3 reads CASSLAGLLAYEQYF. CDR3 nucleotide sequence: TGTGCCAGCAGTTTAGCGGGACTTCTAGCCTACGAGCAGTACTTC.